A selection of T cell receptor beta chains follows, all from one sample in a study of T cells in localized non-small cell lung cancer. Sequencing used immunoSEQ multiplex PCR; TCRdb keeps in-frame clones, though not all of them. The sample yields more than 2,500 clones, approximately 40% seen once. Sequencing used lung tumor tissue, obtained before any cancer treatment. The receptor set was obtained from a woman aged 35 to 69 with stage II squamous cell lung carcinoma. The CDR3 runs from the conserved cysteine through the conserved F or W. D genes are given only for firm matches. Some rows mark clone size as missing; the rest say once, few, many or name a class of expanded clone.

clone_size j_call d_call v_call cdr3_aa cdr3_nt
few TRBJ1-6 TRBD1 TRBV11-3 CASSVGTGDSPLHF TGTGCCAGCAGCGTCGGGACAGGGGACTCACCCCTCCACTTT
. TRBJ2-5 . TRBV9 CASSVDYYRQETQYF TGTGCCAGCAGCGTAGATTACTACCGGCAAGAGACCCAGTACTTC
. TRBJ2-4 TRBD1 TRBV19 CASSADRGNIQYF TGTGCCAGTAGTGCGGACAGGGGAAACATTCAGTACTTC
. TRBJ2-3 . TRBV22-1 CASSLMEGTDTQYF TGTGCCAGCAGTTTAATGGAGGGCACAGATACGCAGTATTTT
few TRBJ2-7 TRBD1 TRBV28 CASSWGQGAYEQYF TGTGCCAGCAGTTGGGGACAGGGAGCCTACGAGCAGTACTTC
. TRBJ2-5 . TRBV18 CASSPGTQETQYF TGTGCCAGCTCACCAGGGACACAAGAGACCCAGTACTTC
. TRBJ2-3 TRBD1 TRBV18 CASSRQGLGPDTQYF TGTGCCAGCTCCCGACAGGGATTGGGACCAGATACGCAGTATTTT
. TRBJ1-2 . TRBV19 CASSIIQGRVGYTF TGTGCCAGTAGTATAATACAGGGAAGGGTCGGCTACACCTTC
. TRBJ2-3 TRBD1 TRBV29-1 CSVAGTGLTDTQYF TGCAGCGTTGCCGGGACAGGGTTGACAGATACGCAGTATTTT
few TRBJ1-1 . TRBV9 CASSGGTSNTEAFF TGTGCCAGCAGTGGAGGGACGTCTAACACTGAAGCTTTCTTT
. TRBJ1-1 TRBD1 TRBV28 CASRRTGVGRTEAFF TGTGCCAGCAGGCGGACAGGCGTTGGGAGAACTGAAGCTTTCTTT
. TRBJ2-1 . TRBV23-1 CASSQDSRGGYNKQFF TGCGCCAGCAGCCAAGATTCGAGGGGCGGCTACAATAAGCAGTTCTTC
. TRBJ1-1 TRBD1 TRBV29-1 CSVDLGQGGTEAFF TGCAGCGTTGACCTCGGACAGGGAGGCACTGAAGCTTTCTTT
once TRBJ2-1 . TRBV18 CASSNRDTAGNEQFF TGTGCCAGCTCTAATCGGGACACCGCTGGCAATGAGCAGTTCTTC
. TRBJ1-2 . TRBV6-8 CAITMGLGYGYTF TGTGCCATCACGATGGGCCTTGGCTATGGCTACACCTTC
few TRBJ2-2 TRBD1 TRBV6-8 CASSYSQTGVNTGELFF TGTGCCAGCAGTTACTCCCAGACAGGGGTCAACACCGGGGAGCTGTTTTTT